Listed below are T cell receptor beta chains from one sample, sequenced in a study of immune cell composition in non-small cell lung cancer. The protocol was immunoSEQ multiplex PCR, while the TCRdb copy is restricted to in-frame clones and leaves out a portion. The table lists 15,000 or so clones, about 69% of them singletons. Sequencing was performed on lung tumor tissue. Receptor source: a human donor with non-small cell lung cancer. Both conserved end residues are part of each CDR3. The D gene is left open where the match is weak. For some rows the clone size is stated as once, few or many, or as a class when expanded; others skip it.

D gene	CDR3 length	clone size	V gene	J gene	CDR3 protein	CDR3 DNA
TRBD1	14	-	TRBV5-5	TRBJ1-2	CASSLGPGTGGYTF	TGTGCCAGCAGCTTGGGGCCCGGGACAGGAGGCTACACCTTC
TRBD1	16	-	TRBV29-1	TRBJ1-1	CSVDLRDRGLRTEAFF	TGCAGCGTTGACCTACGGGACAGGGGGTTACGGACTGAAGCTTTCTTT
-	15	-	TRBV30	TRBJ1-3	CAWRIGGYSGNTIYF	TGTGCCTGGAGGATTGGCGGGTACTCTGGAAACACCATATATTTT
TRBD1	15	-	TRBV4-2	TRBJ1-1	CASSRPGTGNTEAFF	TGTGCCAGCAGCCGACCCGGGACAGGGAACACTGAAGCTTTCTTT
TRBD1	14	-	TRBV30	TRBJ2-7	CAWSVLRGLNEQYF	TGTGCCTGGAGTGTACTTAGGGGGCTAAACGAGCAGTACTTC
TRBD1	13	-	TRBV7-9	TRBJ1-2	CASRFLGGDGYTF	TGTGCCAGCAGATTCTTAGGGGGCGATGGCTACACCTTC
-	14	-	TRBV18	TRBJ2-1	CASSPPGRANEQFF	TGTGCCAGCTCACCACCGGGGCGTGCCAATGAGCAGTTCTTC
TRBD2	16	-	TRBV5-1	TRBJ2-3	CASSWLLAEGTDTQYF	TGCGCCAGCAGCTGGTTACTAGCGGAAGGCACAGATACGCAGTATTTT
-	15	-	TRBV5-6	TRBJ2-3	CASILSLHFTDTQYF	TGTGCCAGCATCCTCTCCCTCCACTTCACAGATACGCAGTATTTT
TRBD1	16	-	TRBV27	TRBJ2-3	CASSLGWGQGTDTQYF	TGTGCCAGCAGTTTAGGATGGGGACAGGGCACAGATACGCAGTATTTT
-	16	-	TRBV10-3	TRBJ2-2	CAISESRQGRTGELFF	TGTGCCATCAGTGAGTCGAGGCAGGGAAGAACCGGGGAGCTGTTTTTT
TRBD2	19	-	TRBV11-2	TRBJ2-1	CASSLQNLLAGGVYNEQFF	TGTGCCAGCAGCCTGCAGAATTTACTAGCGGGGGGGGTTTACAATGAGCAGTTCTTC
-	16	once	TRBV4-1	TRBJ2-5	CASSQGVWGQGETQYF	TGCGCCAGCAGCCAGGGGGTATGGGGGCAGGGGGAGACCCAGTACTTC
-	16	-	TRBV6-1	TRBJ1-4	CASSEKGAPTNEKLFF	TGTGCCAGCAGTGAAAAGGGAGCCCCAACTAATGAAAAACTGTTTTTT
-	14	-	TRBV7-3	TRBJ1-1	CASSLGGANTEAFF	TGTGCCAGCAGCTTAGGAGGGGCGAACACTGAAGCTTTCTTT
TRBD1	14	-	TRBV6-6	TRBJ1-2	CASSYLSQGGGYTF	TGTGCCAGCAGTTACTTATCACAGGGGGGTGGCTACACCTTC
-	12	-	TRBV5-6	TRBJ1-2	CASSFVLYGYTF	TGTGCCAGCAGCTTCGTTCTCTATGGCTACACCTTC
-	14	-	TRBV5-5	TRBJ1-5	CASSLGGADQPQHF	TGTGCCAGCAGCTTGGGGGGAGCTGATCAGCCCCAGCATTTT
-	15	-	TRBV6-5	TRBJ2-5	CASSPLEYAQETQYF	TGTGCCAGCAGCCCGTTAGAGTACGCCCAAGAGACCCAGTACTTC
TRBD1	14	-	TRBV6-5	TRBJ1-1	CASSYPGQGGWAFF	TGTGCCAGCAGTTACCCCGGACAGGGGGGATGGGCTTTCTTT
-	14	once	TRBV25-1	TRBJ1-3	CASSSRQGGDTIYF	TGTGCCAGCAGCTCTAGGCAGGGAGGAGACACCATATATTTT
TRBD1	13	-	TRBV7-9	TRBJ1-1	CASSLRDRPEAFF	TGTGCCAGCAGCTTAAGGGACAGACCTGAAGCTTTCTTT
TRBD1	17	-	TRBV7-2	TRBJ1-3	CASSFGQGAVGGNTIYF	TGTGCCAGCAGCTTCGGACAGGGGGCGGTCGGTGGAAACACCATATATTTT
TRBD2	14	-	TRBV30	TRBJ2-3	CAWSVPGGADTQYF	TGTGCCTGGAGTGTACCGGGGGGGGCAGATACGCAGTATTTT